This entry concerns a single TCR beta chain. Clones were sequenced by immunoSEQ multiplex PCR, and TCRdb holds only the in-frame ones, with some missing. The data hold 200,000 to 250,000 clones, with roughly 80% observed a single time. The data are from a study of blood T cell repertoires in COVID-19. About the research overall: COVID-19 samples from acute and convalescent phases originated in the United States, Italy and Spain. From T cells, B-cell-depleted T cells, or PBMCs came the material, which was cDNA or gDNA.

V dropped 2 bases and J dropped 5 bases, with 16 bases sitting between them. The CDR3 is made up of 15 amino acids. Germline values: CDR1 SGHKS, CDR2 YYEKEE (reference sequence). V and J are TRBV5-5 and TRBJ1-1; a possible D gene is TRBD1 (5 bases). The sample comprised peripheral blood. This clonotype originated in a woman at least 80 years old with acute or convalescent COVID-19. CDR3 residues: CASSFWGVGGTEAFF. The CDR3 coding sequence is TGTGCCAGCAGCTTCTGGGGGGTAGGAGGAACTGAAGCTTTCTTT.